The clone carrying this TCR beta chain was detected only once. This sample stems from a study of patients and donors after allogeneic stem cell transplantation. Using its own MiXCR run on the RT-PCR reads, TCRdb lists one record per CDR3 protein. The sample consists of roughly 190,000 distinct CDR3 sequences, roughly two fifths of them appearing once. Germline assignment: CDR1 MNHEY and CDR2 SVGEGT. The CDR3 extends over 13 amino acids. V was clipped by 7 bases and J by 3 bases, with 13 bases between them. This chain uses TRBV6-2 or TRBV6-3 with TRBJ2-7; D ambiguous. Sequenced input: blood, either unsorted or a sorted T cell fraction (not recorded which). The sequence derives from a human donor who was either an allogeneic HSCT recipient or a stem cell or donor lymphocyte infusion donor (not recorded which). It is not recorded whose cells these are; they may come from a transplant donor. This chain's CDR3 is CASNRIVGYEQYF. Written as DNA, the CDR3 is TGTGCCAGCAATCGAATAGTCGGCTACGAGCAGTACTTC.